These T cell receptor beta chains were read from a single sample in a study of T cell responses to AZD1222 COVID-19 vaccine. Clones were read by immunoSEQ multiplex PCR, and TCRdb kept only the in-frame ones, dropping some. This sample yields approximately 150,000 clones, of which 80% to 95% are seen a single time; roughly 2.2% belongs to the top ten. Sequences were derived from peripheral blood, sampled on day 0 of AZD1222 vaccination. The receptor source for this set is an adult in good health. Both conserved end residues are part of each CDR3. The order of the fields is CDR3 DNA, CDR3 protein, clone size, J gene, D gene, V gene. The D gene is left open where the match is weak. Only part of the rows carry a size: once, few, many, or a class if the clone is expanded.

cdr3_nt: TGTGCCAGCAGTGAAGCTCCGGGTCCCTACGAGCAGTACTTC
cdr3_aa: CASSEAPGPYEQYF
clone_size: .
j_call: TRBJ2-7
d_call: .
v_call: TRBV2

cdr3_nt: TGTGCCAGCAGTTCCCTGACCGGGACAGGGGGCAATGAGCAGTTCTTC
cdr3_aa: CASSSLTGTGGNEQFF
clone_size: .
j_call: TRBJ2-1
d_call: TRBD1
v_call: TRBV6-5

cdr3_nt: TGTGCCAGCAGCTTAGTCCCCGAGTCAGCCTACGAGCAGTACTTC
cdr3_aa: CASSLVPESAYEQYF
clone_size: .
j_call: TRBJ2-7
d_call: .
v_call: TRBV7-2

cdr3_nt: TGCGCCAGCAGCTTGAAGCCGACAGGGGACTATGGCTACACCTTC
cdr3_aa: CASSLKPTGDYGYTF
clone_size: .
j_call: TRBJ1-2
d_call: TRBD1
v_call: TRBV5-1

cdr3_nt: TGTGCCAGTAGTATAGGTCGGTCCCGCAATCAGCCCCAGCATTTT
cdr3_aa: CASSIGRSRNQPQHF
clone_size: .
j_call: TRBJ1-5
d_call: .
v_call: TRBV19

cdr3_nt: TGCGCCAGCAGTGAGGCCCAAGGGACAGGGGGCGGCAATCAGCCCCAGCATTTT
cdr3_aa: CASSEAQGTGGGNQPQHF
clone_size: .
j_call: TRBJ1-5
d_call: TRBD1
v_call: TRBV10-2

cdr3_nt: TGTGCCAGCAGCAGCGGGGACAGGGGCGAGACCCAGTACTTC
cdr3_aa: CASSSGDRGETQYF
clone_size: once
j_call: TRBJ2-5
d_call: TRBD1
v_call: TRBV7-3

cdr3_nt: TGTGCCAGCAGCGTAGGGCGGTTCTTAGGTAACACCGGGGAGCTGTTTTTT
cdr3_aa: CASSVGRFLGNTGELFF
clone_size: .
j_call: TRBJ2-2
d_call: .
v_call: TRBV9

cdr3_nt: TGCGCAAACCCTCGACTGTACTTC
cdr3_aa: CANPRLYF
clone_size: .
j_call: TRBJ2-7
d_call: .
v_call: TRBV23-1

cdr3_nt: TGTGCCAGCACCCAAAGTGAGCAGCCCCAGCATTTT
cdr3_aa: CASTQSEQPQHF
clone_size: .
j_call: TRBJ1-5
d_call: .
v_call: TRBV6-5

cdr3_nt: TGTGCCAGCAGCAAAGCAGATTTCAGCTATGGCTACACCTTC
cdr3_aa: CASSKADFSYGYTF
clone_size: .
j_call: TRBJ1-2
d_call: .
v_call: TRBV9

cdr3_nt: TGTGCCAGCAAGTCATGGACGCCTCAAGGCTACACCTTC
cdr3_aa: CASKSWTPQGYTF
clone_size: .
j_call: TRBJ1-2
d_call: .
v_call: TRBV12-3/TRBV12-4

cdr3_nt: TGTGCCAGCAGCTTACCGCCCGACAGGTCTGGAAACACCATATATTTT
cdr3_aa: CASSLPPDRSGNTIYF
clone_size: .
j_call: TRBJ1-3
d_call: .
v_call: TRBV11-2

cdr3_nt: TGTGCCACCAGTGATTTGAGAGATACGCAGTATTTT
cdr3_aa: CATSDLRDTQYF
clone_size: .
j_call: TRBJ2-3
d_call: .
v_call: TRBV24-1

cdr3_nt: TGCGCCAGCAGCTTGGAGGCAGGAGGGGCCGGTGTCAATGAGCAGTTCTTC
cdr3_aa: CASSLEAGGAGVNEQFF
clone_size: .
j_call: TRBJ2-1
d_call: .
v_call: TRBV5-1

cdr3_nt: TGTGCCAGCAGTGTTGAGGGGAGGAACTATGGCTACACCTTC
cdr3_aa: CASSVEGRNYGYTF
clone_size: .
j_call: TRBJ1-2
d_call: .
v_call: TRBV2

cdr3_nt: TGTGCCAGCACAGGGGCCAGGGTCACTGAAGCTTTCTTT
cdr3_aa: CASTGARVTEAFF
clone_size: .
j_call: TRBJ1-1
d_call: .
v_call: TRBV12-3/TRBV12-4

cdr3_nt: TGTGCCAGCACCCCCCAGGGGTCCCCCATGAGGTACTTC
cdr3_aa: CASTPQGSPMRYF
clone_size: .
j_call: TRBJ2-7
d_call: .
v_call: TRBV7-9

cdr3_nt: TGCGCCAGCAGCATAGGACAGGGGTTCGATATGAGGGAAAAACTGTTTTTT
cdr3_aa: CASSIGQGFDMREKLFF
clone_size: .
j_call: TRBJ1-4
d_call: TRBD1
v_call: TRBV5-1

cdr3_nt: TGTGCCAGCACTATCAACTCGGAGGACAGCCTCACCGGGGAGCTGTTTTTT
cdr3_aa: CASTINSEDSLTGELFF
clone_size: .
j_call: TRBJ2-2
d_call: .
v_call: TRBV9

cdr3_nt: TGTGCCAGCAGCGTACAGGGCGGAGCGAACACCGGGGAGCTGTTTTTT
cdr3_aa: CASSVQGGANTGELFF
clone_size: .
j_call: TRBJ2-2
d_call: .
v_call: TRBV9

cdr3_nt: TGTGCCAGCAGCGGGGGCTCTGGAAACACCATATATTTT
cdr3_aa: CASSGGSGNTIYF
clone_size: .
j_call: TRBJ1-3
d_call: .
v_call: TRBV13

cdr3_nt: TGTGCCAGCAGCTTGTCAGGGACGAACACCGGGGAGCTGTTTTTT
cdr3_aa: CASSLSGTNTGELFF
clone_size: .
j_call: TRBJ2-2
d_call: .
v_call: TRBV5-5

cdr3_nt: TGCGCCAGCAGCCAAGATTCGGGGACTAGCAATGAGCAGTTCTTC
cdr3_aa: CASSQDSGTSNEQFF
clone_size: few
j_call: TRBJ2-1
d_call: TRBD2
v_call: TRBV4-1

cdr3_nt: TGTGCCAGCTCACTCGCCTCCACGGGCGGAGGGACTGAAGCTTTCTTT
cdr3_aa: CASSLASTGGGTEAFF
clone_size: .
j_call: TRBJ1-1
d_call: .
v_call: TRBV18

cdr3_nt: TGTGCCAGCAGCTTCGGGGGCTACAATGAGCAGTTCTTC
cdr3_aa: CASSFGGYNEQFF
clone_size: .
j_call: TRBJ2-1
d_call: .
v_call: TRBV5-6

cdr3_nt: TGTGCCAGCAGTTACTATTACGGGAATGAAAAACTGTTTTTT
cdr3_aa: CASSYYYGNEKLFF
clone_size: .
j_call: TRBJ1-4
d_call: .
v_call: TRBV6-5

cdr3_nt: TGTGCCAGCAGCTCTGGCTACACCTTC
cdr3_aa: CASSSGYTF
clone_size: once
j_call: TRBJ1-2
d_call: .
v_call: TRBV5-8

cdr3_nt: TGCGCCAGCAGCCAAGATGGGGGAGGGACCACTGAAGCTTTCTTT
cdr3_aa: CASSQDGGGTTEAFF
clone_size: .
j_call: TRBJ1-1
d_call: .
v_call: TRBV4-1

cdr3_nt: TGTGCCAGCAGCTTAGGGCCGGGACAGCTGAACACCGGGGAGCTGTTTTTT
cdr3_aa: CASSLGPGQLNTGELFF
clone_size: .
j_call: TRBJ2-2
d_call: TRBD1
v_call: TRBV7-6

cdr3_nt: TGTGCCAGTAACACGGGAGACTCGAACACTGAAGCTTTCTTT
cdr3_aa: CASNTGDSNTEAFF
clone_size: .
j_call: TRBJ1-1
d_call: .
v_call: TRBV19

cdr3_nt: TGTGCCAGCAGCCCGGGCGGACTAGCGGGAAGGGACACCGGGGAGCTGTTTTTT
cdr3_aa: CASSPGGLAGRDTGELFF
clone_size: .
j_call: TRBJ2-2
d_call: TRBD2
v_call: TRBV7-9

cdr3_nt: TGTGCCTGGAGTGTGGTACAGAGTAATGAAAAACTGTTTTTT
cdr3_aa: CAWSVVQSNEKLFF
clone_size: .
j_call: TRBJ1-4
d_call: .
v_call: TRBV30

cdr3_nt: TGTGCCAGTACTCCTACTAACTCCTACAATGAGCAGTTCTTC
cdr3_aa: CASTPTNSYNEQFF
clone_size: once
j_call: TRBJ2-1
d_call: .
v_call: TRBV19

cdr3_nt: TGTGCCAGCAGCCAGGGTAGCGGGACCTCCTACGAGCAGTACTTC
cdr3_aa: CASSQGSGTSYEQYF
clone_size: .
j_call: TRBJ2-7
d_call: TRBD2
v_call: TRBV3-1/TRBV3-2

cdr3_nt: TGTGCCAGCAGCTTAGGGCCGCGGGGGGGCTCAAATACGCAGTATTTT
cdr3_aa: CASSLGPRGGSNTQYF
clone_size: .
j_call: TRBJ2-3
d_call: TRBD2
v_call: TRBV7-3